The next 23 T cell receptor beta chains were all read from a single sample in a study of PD-1 blockade in mismatch repair-deficient tumors. Assay used: immunoSEQ multiplex PCR; TCRdb lists only in-frame clones, some missing. The sample comprises around 100,000 clones, roughly 80% of which are singletons, and roughly 4.8% rests with the top ten. The sample was peripheral blood, taken around 60 weeks after starting pembrolizumab. Receptors originate from an adult with mismatch repair-deficient cancer.

This clone is medium-sized within its sample. An end of the junction does not agree with germline; a read error may underlie this. The chain combines TRBV19 with TRBJ2-2; D assignment may be TRBD1 or TRBD2 (5 bases each). Germline CDR1 and CDR2: LNHDA and SQIVND (reference sequence). The length of the CDR3 is 14 residues. The CDR3: CASSLEGYTGELFF. In nucleotides, the CDR3 is TGTGCCAGTAGTTTAGAGGGGTACACCGGGGAGCTGTTTTTT.

This clone showed up just a few times. The rearrangement uses TRBV30 and TRBJ2-1; a weak D match, TRBD2 (6 bases). CDR1 is GTSNPN, CDR2 SVGIG, per germline (reference sequence). The CDR3 has 15 residues. Between the trimmed V and J ends, which lost 1 base and 0 bases, there was a span of 10 bases. DNA for the CDR3: TGTGCCTGGAGTGACGGGAGTGTCTCCTACAATGAGCAGTTCTTC. Amino acids: CAWSDGSVSYNEQFF.

V is TRBV6-1 and J is TRBJ2-7, with 11 bases identical to TRBD2. Per the germline V gene, CDR1 is MNHNS and CDR2 is SASEGT. The V gene end was trimmed by 6 bases and the J gene end by 7 bases; junction bases not matched to a gene: 5. This CDR3 comprises 13 residues. The CDR3 nucleotides read TGTGCCAGCAGACTTACTAGCGGGGGTGAGCAGTACTTC. Translating it yields CASRLTSGGEQYF.

The chain uses TRBV4-3 and TRBJ2-7; D is ambiguous. V was pared by 0 bases and J by 2 bases, with 11 bases between. The CDR3 spans 15 residues. Germline CDR1 LGHNA, CDR2 YSLEER. The CDR3 bases are TGCGCCAGCAGCCAAGATCTCTCCAGTCCCTACGAGCAGTACTTC. This translates into CASSQDLSSPYEQYF.

The genes are TRBV11-3 and TRBJ2-3; perhaps D is TRBD1 or TRBD2 (5 bases each). V was clipped by 5 bases and J by 3 bases, with 12 bases between them. From germline, CDR1 is SGHNT and CDR2 YENEEA. The CDR3 contains 14 residues. For the CDR3, the DNA is TGTGCCAGCAGCCCGGGGCAGGCAACAGATACGCAGTATTTT. It codes for CASSPGQATDTQYF.

Here the CDR3 DNA reads TGTGCCAGCAGCCCTTGGAAACGGGGTTCCTACGAGCAGTACTTC. It encodes CASSPWKRGSYEQYF. The genes are TRBV27 and TRBJ2-7; a weak D match, TRBD2 (5 bases). Germline values: CDR1 MNHEY, CDR2 SMNVEV (reference sequence). Between the trimmed V and J ends, which lost 6 bases and 1 base, there was a span of 16 bases. This CDR3 is 15 amino acids long.

This chain uses TRBV6-7 with TRBJ2-1; a weak D match, TRBD2 (5 bases). TRBV6-7 is an open reading frame whose function is uncertain. CDR3 length equals 16 residues. The V end lost 2 bases, the J end lost 5 bases, and 16 bases lay between the germline ends. The CDR3 reads CASSYNVPSWHNEQFF. Here the CDR3 DNA reads TGTGCCAGCAGTTACAACGTCCCTAGCTGGCACAATGAGCAGTTCTTC.

The chain uses TRBV5-5 and TRBJ2-7; D gene uncertain. This CDR3 is built from 13 residues. With 2 bases removed from V and 4 bases from J, the gap between germline ends came to 10 bases. CDR1 is SGHKS and CDR2 is YYEKEE in the germline V gene (reference sequence). In nucleotides, the CDR3 is TGTGCCAGCAGCTTTGAGCCCCGATACGAGCAGTACTTC. Its translation: CASSFEPRYEQYF.

The V and J genes are TRBV9 and TRBJ1-3, with 11 bases matching TRBD1. The CDR3 has 15 residues. Germline-derived CDR1 and CDR2 are SGDLS and YYNGEE. V gave up 3 bases and J gave up 4 bases; unmatched junction bases: 3. DNA of the CDR3: TGTGCCAGCAGCGCGGACAGGGGGCTCGGAAACACCATATATTTT. This codes for CASSADRGLGNTIYF.

The V gene is TRBV6-6, the J gene TRBJ2-1, with 13 bases that match TRBD2. The V gene end was trimmed by 7 bases and the J gene end by 13 bases; junction bases not matched to a gene: 4. The CDR3 has 12 amino acids. Germline V gives CDR1 MNHNY, CDR2 SVGAGI (reference sequence). CDR3 in amino acids: CASIGLAGVQFF. The CDR3 DNA follows: TGTGCCAGCATCGGACTAGCGGGAGTTCAGTTCTTC.

This chain joins TRBV28 and TRBJ1-5; 8 nucleotides align to TRBD1. The CDR3 contains 12 residues. J was trimmed by 6 bases and V by 10 bases; bases with no gene match: 5. Germline V gene lookup returns CDR1 MDHEN and CDR2 SYDVKM. CDR3 amino acids: CATTGAAQPQHF. The CDR3 DNA reads as TGTGCCACGACAGGGGCGGCTCAGCCCCAGCATTTT.

This clone was seen a few times. The chain employs TRBV7-3 and TRBJ2-7; TRBD1 agrees at 11 bases. Trimming removed 4 bases from V and 5 bases from J; junction bases left unmatched: 4. The CDR3 is 14 residues long. Germline assignment: CDR1 SGHTA and CDR2 FQGTGA. In nucleotides, the CDR3 is TGTGCCAGCAGCTGGACAGGGGGCGTCAACGAGCAGTACTTC. It is translated as CASSWTGGVNEQYF.

The chain combines TRBV7-8 with TRBJ2-7; D ambiguous. Per germline, CDR1 SGHVS and CDR2 FQNEAQ. CDR3 length: 13 residues. Trimming removed 0 bases from V and 2 bases from J, with 5 bases in between. CDR3 bases: TGTGCCAGCAGCTTAGCGGGGACCTACGAGCAGTACTTC. Its translation: CASSLAGTYEQYF. Drawing the rest from reference TRBV7-8 and TRBJ2-7, the complete variable domain is GAGVSQSPRYKVAKRGQDVALRCDPISGHVSLFWYQQALGQGPEFLTYFQNEAQLDKSGLPSDRFFAERPEGSVSTLKIQRTQQEDSAVYLCASSLAGTYEQYFGPGTRLTVT.

In its sample, this clone was seen once. The rearrangement links TRBV19 to TRBJ1-1, with 9 bases matching TRBD1. From germline, CDR1 is LNHDA and CDR2 SQIVND (reference sequence). The J segment lost 4 bases and the V segment lost 4 bases, leaving 4 bases of the junction unmatched. The CDR3 contains 14 residues. The chain's CDR3 is CASSKDRGSTEAFF. The CDR3 bases are TGTGCCAGTAGTAAGGACAGGGGTTCCACTGAAGCTTTCTTT.

The genes are TRBV7-3 and TRBJ2-1; TRBD2 matches 13 bases. After removal of 4 bases from V and 6 bases from J, the junction contained 6 bases not matched to a gene. The CDR3 is 16 residues long. Germline-derived CDR1 and CDR2 are SGHTA and FQGTGA. The CDR3 here is CASSSRTSGSVNEQFF. The CDR3 DNA reads as TGTGCCAGCAGCTCCCGGACTAGCGGGAGTGTCAATGAGCAGTTCTTC.

This chain links TRBV21-1 with TRBJ2-7. TRBV21-1 is designated a pseudogene. The CDR3 totals 19 residues. CDR3 amino acids: CASSKVRLRQPQDLRVQYF. As DNA, the CDR3 is TGTGCCAGCAGCAAAGTGCGACTTCGCCAGCCACAAGATTTAAGGGTGCAGTACTTC.

J is TRBJ2-1 and V is TRBV7-2; TRBD2 aligns across 7 bases. Unmatched junction bases numbered 14, after V lost 5 bases and J lost 7 bases. The CDR3 covers 16 residues. The germline V gene has CDR1 SGHTA and CDR2 FQGNSA. This chain's CDR3 is CASSPRGGEGKNEQFF. The CDR3 bases are TGTGCCAGCAGCCCCCGGGGCGGGGAGGGGAAAAATGAGCAGTTCTTC.

The rearrangement joins TRBV5-1 to TRBJ2-1; D perhaps matches TRBD1 (6 bases). The CDR3 totals 14 residues. Germline CDR1 SGHRS, CDR2 YFSETQ. The V end lost 2 bases, the J end lost 5 bases, and 11 bases lay between the germline ends. The CDR3 here is CASSFGQSNNEQFF. Here the CDR3 DNA reads TGCGCCAGCAGCTTCGGACAGTCCAACAATGAGCAGTTCTTC. Filled out from reference TRBV5-1 and TRBJ2-1, the complete variable domain reads KAGVTQTPRYLIKTRGQQVTLSCSPISGHRSVSWYQQTPGQGLQFLFEYFSETQRNKGNFPGRFSGRQFSNSRSEMNVSTLELGDSALYLCASSFGQSNNEQFFGPGTRLTVL.

The chain is built from TRBV11-3 and TRBJ2-5; TRBD2 matches at 8 bases. V trimming: 3 bases; J trimming: 5 bases; junction bases outside the gene matches: 11. The CDR3 loop spans 16 amino acids. Germline CDR1 and CDR2: SGHNT and YENEEA. The CDR3 loop is CASSLISGNPAETQYF. The CDR3 DNA reads TGTGCCAGCAGCTTGATTAGCGGGAATCCGGCGGAGACCCAGTACTTC.

The J gene is TRBJ2-5, the V gene TRBV29-1; 15 nucleotides align to TRBD2. In germline, CDR1 is SQVTM, CDR2 ANQGSEA. The CDR3 extends over 14 amino acids. The CDR3, as DNA: TGCAGGCCCGGACTAGCGGGAGGGGGAGAGACCCAGTACTTC. Protein product: CRPGLAGGGETQYF.

This chain uses TRBV18 with TRBJ2-7, with D perhaps given as TRBD1 or TRBD2 (5 bases each). The CDR3 has 16 residues. V lost 1 base and J 2 bases, leaving 15 bases between the germline ends. Germline loops: CDR1 KGHSH, CDR2 LQKENI. CDR3 bases: TGTGCCAGCTCACCACGGACCGGGGACCACACCTACGAGCAGTACTTC. It specifies CASSPRTGDHTYEQYF.

A word on this clone: The conserved phenylalanine or tryptophan is not found at the CDR3 terminus, so this likely reflects a read error. The DNA is left out, because the CDR3 cannot be placed on it with certainty; the CDR3 is given as TCRdb lists it. This rearrangement joins TRBV5-1 to TRBJ1-1. From germline, CDR1 is SGHRS and CDR2 YFSETQ. The CDR3 adds up to 11 amino acids, both ends counted. CDR3 protein: CASRGTDSRKA.

The chain has TRBV7-9 and TRBJ2-7; no clear D gene. Germline V CDR1 and CDR2: SEHNR, FQNEAQ (reference sequence). There are 13 residues in the CDR3. V lost 3 bases to trimming and J lost 6 bases, with 12 bases between them. The DNA of the CDR3 is TGTGCCAGCAGCTTGCCCCTTTCGGGCGAGCAGTACTTC. Encoded protein: CASSLPLSGEQYF.